This T cell receptor beta chain was obtained from a study of blood T cell repertoires in COVID-19. Study summary: T cells, B-cell-depleted T cells, or PBMCs supplied cDNA or gDNA.

Authors' analysis steps: Reference gene primer amplification gave estimated nucleated cell counts. The protocol was immunoSEQ multiplex PCR, while the TCRdb copy is restricted to in-frame clones and leaves out a portion. V, J and clone size are taken as reported in that table, and D and trimming were inferred from the DNA itself. The sample carries a few hundred thousand clones, 80% to 85% recorded once. This study enrolled people aged about 18 to 90 from about 26 US geographic areas. Participant-given clinical history determined each cohort assignment. The V and J ends lost 2 bases and 1 base respectively, with 5 bases between them. Germline V gene lookup returns CDR1 LNHNV and CDR2 YYDKDF (reference sequence). The CDR3 has 13 amino acids.

Material for sequencing was PBMCs or T cells enriched from blood (not recorded which). This chain joins TRBV15 and TRBJ1-1; D gene uncertain. The sequence came from a woman aged 45-65 years who had recovered from COVID-19. The CDR3 protein is CATSRRQNTEAFF. CDR3 DNA: TGTGCCACCAGCAGAAGACAGAACACTGAAGCTTTCTTT.